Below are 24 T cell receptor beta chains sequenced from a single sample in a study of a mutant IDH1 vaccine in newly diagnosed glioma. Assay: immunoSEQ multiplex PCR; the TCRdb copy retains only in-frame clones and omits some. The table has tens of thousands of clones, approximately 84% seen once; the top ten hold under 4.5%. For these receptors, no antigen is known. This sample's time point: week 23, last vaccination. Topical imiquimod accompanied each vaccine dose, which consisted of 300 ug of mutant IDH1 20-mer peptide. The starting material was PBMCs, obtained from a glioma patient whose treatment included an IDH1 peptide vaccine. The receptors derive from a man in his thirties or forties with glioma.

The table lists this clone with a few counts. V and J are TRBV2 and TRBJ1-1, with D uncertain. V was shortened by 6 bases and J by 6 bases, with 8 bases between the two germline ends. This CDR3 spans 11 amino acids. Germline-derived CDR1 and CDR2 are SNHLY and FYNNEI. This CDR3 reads CASSRAAEAFF. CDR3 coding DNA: TGTGCCAGCAGCAGAGCAGCTGAAGCTTTCTTT.

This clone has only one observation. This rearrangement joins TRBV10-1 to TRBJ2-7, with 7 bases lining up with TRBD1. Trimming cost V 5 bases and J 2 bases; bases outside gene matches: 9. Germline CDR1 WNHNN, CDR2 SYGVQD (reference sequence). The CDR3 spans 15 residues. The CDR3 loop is CASSRDSSSAYEQYF. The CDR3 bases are TGCGCCAGCAGTCGGGACAGTTCATCTGCCTACGAGCAGTACTTC.

CDR3 protein: CASSQLGTDTQYF. The CDR3 nucleotides are TGTGCCAGCAGCCAACTGGGCACAGATACGCAGTATTTT. The V gene is TRBV14, the J gene TRBJ2-3; no definite D call. V lost 2 bases and J 1 base, leaving 4 bases between the germline ends. Germline lookup yields CDR1 SGHDN and CDR2 FVKESK. The CDR3 spans 13 residues.

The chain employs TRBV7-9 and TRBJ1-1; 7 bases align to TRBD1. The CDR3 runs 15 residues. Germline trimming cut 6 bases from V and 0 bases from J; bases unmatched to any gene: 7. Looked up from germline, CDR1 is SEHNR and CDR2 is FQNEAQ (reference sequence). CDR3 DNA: TGTGCCAGCAGAAGGACGGGACAGCTGAACACTGAAGCTTTCTTT. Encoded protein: CASRRTGQLNTEAFF.

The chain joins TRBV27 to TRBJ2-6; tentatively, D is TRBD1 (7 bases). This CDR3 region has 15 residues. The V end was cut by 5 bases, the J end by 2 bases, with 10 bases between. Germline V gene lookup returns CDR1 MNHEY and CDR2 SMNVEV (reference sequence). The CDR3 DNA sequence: TGTGCCAGCAGTGGAGGGACAGCTGGGGCCAACGTCCTGACTTTC. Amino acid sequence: CASSGGTAGANVLTF.

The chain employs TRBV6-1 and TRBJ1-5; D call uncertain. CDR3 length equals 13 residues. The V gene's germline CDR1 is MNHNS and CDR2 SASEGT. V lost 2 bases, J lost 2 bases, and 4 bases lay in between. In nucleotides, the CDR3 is TGTGCCAGCAGTGAAAGGGGCAATCAGCCCCAGCATTTT. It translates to CASSERGNQPQHF.

DNA of the CDR3: TGTGCCAGTACCCCACAAGGGGGGATCGACATTCAGTACTTC. This gives the protein CASTPQGGIDIQYF. The chain has TRBV19 and TRBJ2-4; TRBD1 or TRBD2 may be the D gene (6 bases each). Germline V lookup: CDR1 LNHDA, CDR2 SQIVND (reference sequence). Trimming left V 7 bases short and J 8 bases short, with 18 bases between. The CDR3 is 14 residues long.

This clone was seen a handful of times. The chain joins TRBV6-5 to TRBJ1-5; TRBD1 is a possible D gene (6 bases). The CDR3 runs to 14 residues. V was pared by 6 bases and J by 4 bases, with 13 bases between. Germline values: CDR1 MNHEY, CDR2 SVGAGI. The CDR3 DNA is TGTGCCAGCAGCCGTCCGGGGACAAATCAGCCCCAGCATTTT. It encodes CASSRPGTNQPQHF.

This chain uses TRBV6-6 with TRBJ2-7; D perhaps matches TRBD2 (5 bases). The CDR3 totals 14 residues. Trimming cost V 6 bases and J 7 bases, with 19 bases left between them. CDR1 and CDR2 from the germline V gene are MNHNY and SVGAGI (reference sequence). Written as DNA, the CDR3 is TGTGCCAGCAGCTCGTGGTTAGCGCTTGGAGAGCAGTACTTC. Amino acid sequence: CASSSWLALGEQYF.

In DNA, the CDR3 is TGTGCCAGCAGTTCGCGGGACGGACGCTACAATGAGCAGTTCTTC. This sequence encodes CASSSRDGRYNEQFF. The chain is built from TRBV27 and TRBJ2-1; D is perhaps TRBD2 (6 bases). The V and J ends lost 4 bases and 3 bases respectively, with 13 bases between them. The germline gives CDR1 MNHEY, CDR2 SMNVEV (reference sequence). This CDR3 contains 15 residues.

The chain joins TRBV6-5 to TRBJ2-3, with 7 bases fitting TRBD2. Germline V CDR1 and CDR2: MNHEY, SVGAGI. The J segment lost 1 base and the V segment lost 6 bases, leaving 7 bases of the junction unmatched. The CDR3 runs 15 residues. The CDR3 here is CASRSFSGGTDTQYF. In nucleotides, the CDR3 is TGTGCCAGCAGATCATTCAGCGGGGGCACAGATACGCAGTATTTT.

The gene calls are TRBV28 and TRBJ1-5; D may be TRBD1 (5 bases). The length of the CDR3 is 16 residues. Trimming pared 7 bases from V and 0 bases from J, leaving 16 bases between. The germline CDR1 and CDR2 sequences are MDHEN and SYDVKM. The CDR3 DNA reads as TGTGCCAGCAATCGCCCGTGGGACGTTAGCAATCAGCCCCAGCATTTT. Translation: CASNRPWDVSNQPQHF.

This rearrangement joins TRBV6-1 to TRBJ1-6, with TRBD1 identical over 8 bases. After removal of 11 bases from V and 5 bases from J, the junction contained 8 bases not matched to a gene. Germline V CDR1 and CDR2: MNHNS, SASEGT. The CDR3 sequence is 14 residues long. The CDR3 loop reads CAGRDRRDNSPLHF. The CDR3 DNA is TGTGCCGGTAGGGACAGGAGAGATAATTCACCCCTCCACTTT.

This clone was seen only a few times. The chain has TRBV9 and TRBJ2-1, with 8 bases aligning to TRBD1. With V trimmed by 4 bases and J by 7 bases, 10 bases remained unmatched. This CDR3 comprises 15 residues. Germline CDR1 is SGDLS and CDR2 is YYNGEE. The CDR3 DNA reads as TGTGCCAGCAGCAAGGGGCAGGGGGCGACGAATGAGCAGTTCTTC. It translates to CASSKGQGATNEQFF. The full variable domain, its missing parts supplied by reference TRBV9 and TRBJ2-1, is DSGVTQTPKHLITATGQRVTLRCSPRSGDLSVYWYQQSLDQGLQFLIQYYNGEERAKGNILERFSAQQFPDLHSELNLSSLELGDSALYFCASSKGQGATNEQFFGPGTRLTVL.

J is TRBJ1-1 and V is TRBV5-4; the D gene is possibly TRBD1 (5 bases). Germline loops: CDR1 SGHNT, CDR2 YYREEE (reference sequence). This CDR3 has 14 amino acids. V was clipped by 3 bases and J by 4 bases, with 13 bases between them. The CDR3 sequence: CASSSLRDGTEAFF. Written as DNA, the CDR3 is TGTGCCAGCAGCTCATTAAGGGACGGCACTGAAGCTTTCTTT.

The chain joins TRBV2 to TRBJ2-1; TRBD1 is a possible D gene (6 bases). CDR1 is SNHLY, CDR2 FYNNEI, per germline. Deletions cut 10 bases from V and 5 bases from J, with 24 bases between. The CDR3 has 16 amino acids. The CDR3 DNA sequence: TGTGCCACCATAATCGAACAGGGAAAACTGAACAATGAGCAGTTCTTC. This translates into CATIIEQGKLNNEQFF. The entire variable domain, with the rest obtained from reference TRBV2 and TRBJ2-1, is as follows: EPEVTQTPSHQVTQMGQEVILRCVPISNHLYFYWYRQILGQKVEFLVSFYNNEISEKSEIFDDQFSVERPDGSNFTLKIRSTKLEDSAMYFCATIIEQGKLNNEQFFGPGTRLTVL.

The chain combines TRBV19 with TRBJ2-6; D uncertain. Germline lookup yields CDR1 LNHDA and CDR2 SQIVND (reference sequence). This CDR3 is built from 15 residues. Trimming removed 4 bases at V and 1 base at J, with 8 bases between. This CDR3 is CASSKVRSGANVLTF. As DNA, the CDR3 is TGTGCCAGTAGTAAAGTGAGGTCTGGGGCCAACGTCCTGACTTTC.

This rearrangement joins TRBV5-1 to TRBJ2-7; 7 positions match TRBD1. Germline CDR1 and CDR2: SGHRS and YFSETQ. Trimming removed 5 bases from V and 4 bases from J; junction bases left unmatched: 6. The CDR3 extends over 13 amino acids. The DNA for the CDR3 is TGCGCCAGCAGGGCAAGGGGGCGGTACGAGCAGTACTTC. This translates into CASRARGRYEQYF. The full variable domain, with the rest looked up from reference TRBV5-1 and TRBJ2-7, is KAGVTQTPRYLIKTRGQQVTLSCSPISGHRSVSWYQQTPGQGLQFLFEYFSETQRNKGNFPGRFSGRQFSNSRSEMNVSTLELGDSALYLCASRARGRYEQYFGPGTRLTVT.

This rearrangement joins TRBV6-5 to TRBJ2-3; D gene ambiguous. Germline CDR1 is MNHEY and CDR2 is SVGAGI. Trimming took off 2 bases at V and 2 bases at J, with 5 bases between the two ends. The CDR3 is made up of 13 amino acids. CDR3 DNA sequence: TGTGCCAGCAGTTACCCCAACACAGATACGCAGTATTTT. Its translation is CASSYPNTDTQYF.

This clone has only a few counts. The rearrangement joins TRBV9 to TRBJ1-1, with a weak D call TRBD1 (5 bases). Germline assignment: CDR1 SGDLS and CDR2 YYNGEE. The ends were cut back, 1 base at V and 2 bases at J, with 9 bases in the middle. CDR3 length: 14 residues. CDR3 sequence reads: CASSVQGSNTEAFF. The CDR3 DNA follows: TGTGCCAGCAGCGTACAGGGTAGTAACACTGAAGCTTTCTTT.

The CDR3 sequence: CASSVSQGAPGNTIYF. The DNA for the CDR3 is TGTGCCAGCAGTGTTTCTCAGGGGGCGCCTGGAAACACCATATATTTT. The chain employs TRBV6-1 and TRBJ1-3; 8 bases line up with TRBD1. CDR3 length: 16 amino acids. The V and J ends lost 4 bases and 2 bases, in that order; junction bases with no gene match: 7. CDR1 and CDR2 from the germline V gene are MNHNS and SASEGT.

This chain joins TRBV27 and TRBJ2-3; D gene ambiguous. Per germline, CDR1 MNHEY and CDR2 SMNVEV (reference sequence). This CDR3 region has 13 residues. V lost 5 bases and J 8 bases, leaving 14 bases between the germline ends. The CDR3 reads CASSATPISTQYF. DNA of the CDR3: TGTGCCAGCAGTGCCACCCCAATTAGTACGCAGTATTTT.

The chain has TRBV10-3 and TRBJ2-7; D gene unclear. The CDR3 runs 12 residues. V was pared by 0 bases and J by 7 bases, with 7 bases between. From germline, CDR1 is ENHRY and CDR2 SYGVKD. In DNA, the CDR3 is TGTGCCATCAGTGAGTCGCAGAGGGAGCAGTACTTC. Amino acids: CAISESQREQYF.

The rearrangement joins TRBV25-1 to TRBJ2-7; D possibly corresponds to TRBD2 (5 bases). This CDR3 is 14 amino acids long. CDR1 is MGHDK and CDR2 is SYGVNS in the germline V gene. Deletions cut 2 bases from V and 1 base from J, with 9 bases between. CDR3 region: CASSELAQSYEQYF. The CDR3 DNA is TGTGCCAGCAGTGAACTAGCACAGTCCTACGAGCAGTACTTC.